A single sample gave rise to the 20 T cell receptor beta chains below, sequenced in a study of shared clonotypes between healthy human individuals. Measured with immunoSEQ multiplex PCR; TCRdb has only the in-frame clones, and not every one. The table has approximately 740,000 clones, approximately 74% seen once; the top ten hold under 2%. What was sequenced was memory CD4+ T cells sorted from blood. This sample's subset: CD45RA-negative fraction. The receptors were sampled from a woman aged 25-40 years in good health.

This chain links TRBV5-1 with TRBJ2-1; D is uncertain. The CDR3 loop spans 15 amino acids. Germline CDR1 reads SGHRS; CDR2 reads YFSETQ. Trimming cost V 0 bases and J 3 bases, with 10 bases left between them. CDR3 residues: CASSLDNLGYNEQFF. The CDR3 DNA sequence: TGCGCCAGCAGCTTGGATAATCTCGGCTACAATGAGCAGTTCTTC.

Remarks on this clone: Additional DNA sequences in this sample encode the identical CDR3. V is TRBV6-5 and J is TRBJ1-1, with 8 bases that match TRBD1. This CDR3 contains 15 residues. Per germline, CDR1 MNHEY and CDR2 SVGAGI. J was trimmed by 6 bases and V by 0 bases; bases with no gene match: 6. The CDR3 spells CASSYSRQGIAEAFF. In nucleotides, the CDR3 is TGTGCCAGCAGTTACTCGAGACAGGGGATCGCTGAAGCTTTCTTT.

This clone showed up just a few times. The V gene is TRBV5-5, the J gene TRBJ1-1; D is perhaps TRBD1 (6 bases). The CDR3 contains 13 residues. From germline, CDR1 is SGHKS and CDR2 YYEKEE (reference sequence). The ends were cut back, 5 bases at V and 11 bases at J, with 19 bases in the middle. DNA of the CDR3: TGTGCCAGCAGTTACAGGGACGGGAGGATGGCTTTCTTT. Its protein is CASSYRDGRMAFF.

The genes are TRBV6-1 and TRBJ2-7; TRBD1 matches at 8 bases. The CDR3 is 14 residues long. Germline assignment: CDR1 MNHNS and CDR2 SASEGT. The V segment lost 6 bases and the J segment 3 bases; nucleotides outside the gene matches: 7. CDR3 bases: TGTGCCAGCAGCTTCCCGGGACAGGACTACGAGCAGTACTTC. Translation: CASSFPGQDYEQYF.

CDR3 sequence (DNA): TGTAGTGACTATGGCTACACCTTC. Translated: CSDYGYTF. The rearrangement joins TRBV28 to TRBJ1-2; D is uncertain. Germline V lookup: CDR1 MDHEN, CDR2 SYDVKM. This CDR3 comprises 8 residues.

J is TRBJ2-2 and V is TRBV5-1; 12 nucleotides match TRBD2. The V and J ends lost 5 bases and 7 bases, in that order; junction bases with no gene match: 6. In germline, CDR1 is SGHRS, CDR2 YFSETQ. The CDR3 totals 15 residues. Here the CDR3 reads CASRSSGRADGELFF. The CDR3 DNA reads as TGCGCCAGCAGGTCTAGCGGGAGGGCCGACGGGGAGCTGTTTTTT. Based on the CDR3 plus reference TRBV5-1 and TRBJ2-2, the full variable domain is KAGVTQTPRYLIKTRGQQVTLSCSPISGHRSVSWYQQTPGQGLQFLFEYFSETQRNKGNFPGRFSGRQFSNSRSEMNVSTLELGDSALYLCASRSSGRADGELFFGEGSRLTVL.

On this clone: The same CDR3 can be traced to other DNA sequences in this sample. The chain combines TRBV7-2 with TRBJ1-5, with a possible D match to TRBD1 (6 bases). Per germline, CDR1 SGHTA and CDR2 FQGNSA. V was shortened by 6 bases and J by 0 bases, with 12 bases between the two germline ends. There are 15 residues in the CDR3. CDR3 in amino acids: CASSSDSLSNQPQHF. As DNA, the CDR3 is TGTGCCAGCAGTTCGGACAGTCTTAGCAATCAGCCCCAGCATTTT. Full variable domain (missing parts from reference TRBV7-2 and TRBJ1-5): GAGVSQSPSNKVTEKGKDVELRCDPISGHTALYWYRQSLGQGLEFLIYFQGNSAPDKSGLPSDRFSAERTGGSVSTLTIQRTQQEDSAVYLCASSSDSLSNQPQHFGDGTRLSIL.

The chain employs TRBV19 and TRBJ1-5; D call uncertain. Germline-derived CDR1 and CDR2 are LNHDA and SQIVND (reference sequence). Trimming pared 7 bases from V and 3 bases from J, leaving 19 bases between. The CDR3 is 16 amino acids. CDR3 DNA sequence: TGTGCCAGTACCTCTCCCCGAGAACAGATCAATCAGCCCCAGCATTTT. It yields the protein CASTSPREQINQPQHF.

The chain uses TRBV27 and TRBJ1-2, with D possibly TRBD1 on 5 matching bases. There are 14 residues in the CDR3. V shed 6 bases and J shed 3 bases, with 14 bases lying between them. The germline V gene encodes CDR1 MNHEY and CDR2 SMNVEV (reference sequence). This CDR3 is CASRPRWGDYGYTF. CDR3 bases: TGTGCCAGCAGGCCCCGGTGGGGGGACTATGGCTACACCTTC.

The chain is built from TRBV28 and TRBJ2-2; D might be TRBD1 (5 bases). V lost 7 bases, J lost 6 bases, and 15 bases lay in between. CDR3 length equals 14 residues. From germline, CDR1 is MDHEN and CDR2 SYDVKM. CDR3: CASIPGHPAGELFF. Here the CDR3 DNA reads TGTGCCAGCATACCCGGACACCCAGCCGGGGAGCTGTTTTTT. Together with reference TRBV28 and TRBJ2-2, the CDR3 gives the full variable domain: DVKVTQSSRYLVKRTGEKVFLECVQDMDHENMFWYRQDPGLGLRLIYFSYDVKMKEKGDIPEGYSVSREKKERFSLILESASTNQTSMYLCASIPGHPAGELFFGEGSRLTVL.

The chain recombines TRBV18 with TRBJ2-7; 8 bases line up with TRBD1. Losses at the gene ends were 4 bases for V and 5 bases for J; bases not matched to a gene: 7. Germline V lookup: CDR1 KGHSH, CDR2 LQKENI. This CDR3 is built from 14 residues. This chain's CDR3 is CASSRTGFENEQYF. Here the CDR3 DNA reads TGTGCCAGCTCACGGACAGGGTTCGAAAACGAGCAGTACTTC.

The V call is TRBV7-2, the J call TRBJ1-2, with D perhaps TRBD1 (5 bases). This CDR3 comprises 14 residues. V was clipped by 5 bases and J by 8 bases, with 18 bases between them. The germline gives CDR1 SGHTA, CDR2 FQGNSA. Here the CDR3 DNA reads TGTGCCAGCAGCCCAAGGACAATCTCTCAGGGCTACACCTTC. Protein: CASSPRTISQGYTF. The full variable domain, rest sourced from reference TRBV7-2 and TRBJ1-2, is GAGVSQSPSNKVTEKGKDVELRCDPISGHTALYWYRQSLGQGLEFLIYFQGNSAPDKSGLPSDRFSAERTGGSVSTLTIQRTQQEDSAVYLCASSPRTISQGYTFGSGTRLTVV.

The chain is built from TRBV4-2 and TRBJ2-2, with 7 bases that match TRBD2. V was pared by 6 bases and J by 2 bases, with 6 bases of the junction left unmatched. The CDR3 contains 15 residues. Germline loops: CDR1 LGHNA, CDR2 YNFKEQ. The CDR3 is CASRLAEPNTGELFF. For the CDR3, the DNA is TGTGCCAGCAGGCTAGCGGAGCCTAACACCGGGGAGCTGTTTTTT.

This clone showed up just once. The J gene is TRBJ1-4, the V gene TRBV4-1; 11 bases are shared with TRBD1. This CDR3 is built from 16 residues. Germline trimming cut 1 base from V and 7 bases from J; bases unmatched to any gene: 5. CDR1 MGHRA and CDR2 YSYEKL come from the germline V gene. The CDR3 nucleotides read TGCGCCAGCAGCCAAGGGGACAGGGGGTGGAGTGAAAAACTGTTTTTT. Amino acids: CASSQGDRGWSEKLFF.

This clone has a count of ten or more. The rearrangement joins TRBV7-7 to TRBJ1-1; 8 nucleotides line up with TRBD1. Germline V CDR1 and CDR2: SSHAT, FNYEAQ (reference sequence). The CDR3 totals 13 residues. The V gene end was trimmed by 3 bases and the J gene end by 5 bases; junction bases not matched to a gene: 2. The CDR3 loop is CASSLTGDTEAFF. The DNA for the CDR3 is TGTGCCAGCAGCTTGACAGGGGATACTGAAGCTTTCTTT.

V usage is TRBV5-6 and J usage is TRBJ2-5, with TRBD2 matching 9 bases. This CDR3 is built from 15 residues. V lost 2 bases to trimming and J lost 1 base; unmatched junction nucleotides: 3. CDR1 and CDR2 from the germline V gene are SGHDT and YYEEEE. The CDR3 nucleotides are TGTGCCAGCAGCTTTCTTAGCGGGGGCCAAGAGACCCAGTACTTC. Protein product: CASSFLSGGQETQYF. The entire variable domain, with the rest obtained from reference TRBV5-6 and TRBJ2-5, is as follows: DAGVTQSPTHLIKTRGQQVTLRCSPKSGHDTVSWYQQALGQGPQFIFQYYEEEERQRGNFPDRFSGHQFPNYSSELNVNALLLGDSALYLCASSFLSGGQETQYFGPGTRLLVL.

This clone was picked up one time. CDR3: CASSGPGTSGRAPQYF. The CDR3 nucleotides are TGTGCCAGCAGTGGACCCGGGACTAGCGGGAGGGCCCCGCAGTATTTT. The rearrangement joins TRBV6-1 to TRBJ2-3; TRBD2 aligns across 16 bases. V lost 4 bases, J lost 10 bases, and 8 bases stayed unmatched. The germline V gene encodes CDR1 MNHNS and CDR2 SASEGT. There are 16 residues in the CDR3.

The chain has TRBV7-8 and TRBJ2-7; D remains unclear. Trimming stripped 6 bases from V and 1 base from J, with 16 bases between. CDR1 is SGHVS and CDR2 is FQNEAQ in the germline V gene. This CDR3 has 15 residues. This chain's CDR3 is CASSLGSDPSYEQYF. The CDR3, as DNA: TGTGCCAGCAGTCTAGGGTCAGATCCTTCCTACGAGCAGTACTTC. Using reference TRBV7-8 and TRBJ2-7 for the parts outside the CDR3, the full variable domain is GAGVSQSPRYKVAKRGQDVALRCDPISGHVSLFWYQQALGQGPEFLTYFQNEAQLDKSGLPSDRFFAERPEGSVSTLKIQRTQQEDSAVYLCASSLGSDPSYEQYFGPGTRLTVT.

There are many counts of this clone. The genes are TRBV30 and TRBJ1-5; 11 bases fit TRBD1. The CDR3 length is 16 residues. Trimming cost V 2 bases and J 6 bases; bases outside gene matches: 9. Per germline, CDR1 GTSNPN and CDR2 SVGIG (reference sequence). In DNA, the CDR3 is TGTGCCTGGAGTCCCCCGCCGGACAGGGGGCCTCAGCCCCAGCATTTT. Translation gives CAWSPPPDRGPQPQHF.

The rearrangement joins TRBV18 to TRBJ2-7; D might be TRBD1 (6 bases). With 3 bases removed from V and 5 bases from J, the gap between germline ends came to 11 bases. Looked up from germline, CDR1 is KGHSH and CDR2 is LQKENI. CDR3 length equals 13 residues. The CDR3: CASSPSTGNEQYF. CDR3 nucleotides: TGTGCCAGCTCACCGTCGACAGGAAACGAGCAGTACTTC. Together with reference TRBV18 and TRBJ2-7, the CDR3 gives the full variable domain: NAGVMQNPRHLVRRRGQEARLRCSPMKGHSHVYWYRQLPEEGLKFMVYLQKENIIDESGMPKERFSAEFPKEGPSILRIQQVVRGDSAAYFCASSPSTGNEQYFGPGTRLTVT.